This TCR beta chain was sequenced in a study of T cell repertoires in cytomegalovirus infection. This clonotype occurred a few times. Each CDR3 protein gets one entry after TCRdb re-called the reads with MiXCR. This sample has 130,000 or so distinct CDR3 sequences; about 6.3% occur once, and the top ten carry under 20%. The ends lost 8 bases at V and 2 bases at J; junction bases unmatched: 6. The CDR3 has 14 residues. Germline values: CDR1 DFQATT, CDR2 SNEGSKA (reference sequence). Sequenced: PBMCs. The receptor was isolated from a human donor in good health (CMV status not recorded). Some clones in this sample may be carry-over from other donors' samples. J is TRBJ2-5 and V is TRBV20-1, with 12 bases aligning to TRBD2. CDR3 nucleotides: TGCAGTCCAAGACTAGCGGGGGTGCAAGAGACCCAGTACTTC. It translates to CSPRLAGVQETQYF.